This TCR beta chain was recorded in a study of CD8+ T cells in alopecia areata. Extracted RNA was reverse transcribed into cDNA, the sequencing template. The method was immunoSEQ multiplex PCR; TCRdb's version includes in-frame clones alone and lacks a portion of them. The data contain about 13,000 clones, under 60% of them seen just once; the ten biggest clones take up under 13%. CDR1 is LGHNA and CDR2 is YSLEER in the germline V gene. This CDR3 has 14 amino acids. The V and J ends lost 1 base and 4 bases respectively, with 8 bases between them. Punch biopsies of lesional scalp, plus peripheral blood, were taken from alopecia areata patients. Points from the study as a whole: Scalp data also include sequences from resident alphabeta T cells of normal skin.

Points on this clone: Its antigen is not known.

The receptor comes from a human donor with alopecia areata. The chain combines TRBV4-3 with TRBJ2-1; D not certain. Sequencing used skin, obtained at week 0. The CDR3 sequence is CASSQGGRYNEQFF. Written as DNA, the CDR3 is TGCGCCAGCAGCCAAGGCGGCAGGTACAATGAGCAGTTCTTC.